This T cell receptor beta chain was documented in a study of PD-L1 blockade in urothelial cancer (dated by TCRdb to about 2017). Regarding the study in general: Therapy was started at some point between 2014 and 2016 for all patients, and atezolizumab 1,200 mg was administered intravenously every 3 weeks. In the same patients who had TCR sequencing, pretreatment tumors also underwent whole exome sequencing and RNA sequencing. An exploratory multi-omic analysis was conducted of the somatic, immune and clinical correlates of response to PD-L1 blockade with atezolizumab in urothelial cancer. Pretreatment tumor samples, along with matched peripheral blood collected serially before and after atezolizumab treatment, underwent TCR sequencing. Blood samples were analyzed 3 weeks after the start of treatment (second dose) and 6 weeks after the start of treatment. Durable clinical benefit was achieved by nine patients and was not achieved by 20 patients. About 90% of the roughly 29 patients were identified as males with urothelial cancer of bladder origin, and a prior smoking history was reported by 18 of 29 patients. Durable clinical benefit was defined as progression-free survival longer than 6 months, and TCR features were also tested against progression-free and overall survival. Blood samples gave median yields of around 140,000 T cells and more than 80,000 unique TCRs, along with a median clonality of around 0.08. Pretreatment blood TCR-seq was available for about 27 patients, at least one posttreatment blood collection was obtained for about 25 patients, and tumor TCR-seq was available for about 25 patients. Patients had an ECOG performance status of 0 or 1 and had received between 0 and 3 prior chemotherapy regimens. The investigation overall reported the following: Patients with durable benefit showed greater expansion of tumor-associated TCR clones in peripheral blood 3 weeks after starting treatment (n ≈ 20, p = 0.022). Improved progression-free and overall survival was found to be associated with pretreatment peripheral blood TCR clonality below the median. Because of the small sample size (n ≈ 31) and the many exploratory analyses performed, the results are intended to be regarded as hypothesis-generating.

For this chain, trimming is 7 bases at the V end and 3 bases at the J end, and the number of junction bases without a gene match is 12. CDR3 length: 15 amino acids, cysteine to phenylalanine. The only DNA kept is the CDR3, 45 bases in frame from the first base. For CDR1 and CDR2, the germline V gene lists SNHLY and FYNNEI. Comment on this clone: Its cognate antigen has yet to be identified. No much larger clone exists at a distance of one base, and base qualities are not known.

The time point label, read with the paper, signifies: pretreatment peripheral blood. The cohort comprised fewer than 35 patients with locally advanced or metastatic urothelial carcinoma treated at Memorial Sloan Kettering on a trial protocol. Peripheral blood mononuclear cells were collected pretreatment and during treatment, with between 1 and 8 total time points obtained per patient. The Qiagen DNeasy Blood extraction kit was used to purify genomic DNA from total PBMCs and tumor samples. PBMCs were collected pretreatment and during treatment, and were isolated and stored as previously described. To estimate absolute template abundance from read counts, synthetic TCR analog templates were spiked into each PCR. TCRbeta CDR3 regions were amplified from genomic DNA with bias-controlled V and J gene primers using the immunoSEQ assay. Sequencing of rearranged TCRbeta segments was done at approximately 20X coverage. Turning to the authors' computational methods: Sequencing errors were corrected by clustering, and CDR3s were annotated against IMGT so that V, D and J genes could be assigned. Only productive TCRbeta rearrangements were used in downstream analyses, excluding out-of-frame or stop-codon sequences. Clonality was computed as one minus Shannon entropy normalized by the log of the number of unique productive sequences. Clones differing between time points or between blood and tumor were identified by Fisher's exact test with Benjamini-Hochberg correction at adjusted p below 0.01. Not all clones reach the TCRdb copy of this immuneACCESS table, which keeps in-frame sequences only. Checked studies attribute under half of the gap to unresolved V genes and leave the rest unexplained. From that table come the V and J calls and clone size; the DNA was used to work out D and trimming. For this sample there are roughly 63,000 clones; 81% appear just once. The leading ten clones occupy under 7.5% of the sample.

This specimen consisted of PBMCs, obtained around atezolizumab (anti-PD-L1) treatment. This sequence was found in a man in his 70s with urothelial cancer. Recombination connected TRBV2 to TRBJ2-7, and 7 junctional nucleotides match TRBD2. This receptor has the CDR3 CASKGGTSGLYEQYF. The nucleotides read TGTGCCAGCAAGGGAGGGACGTCTGGGCTCTACGAGCAGTACTTC.